This TCR beta chain was found in a study of blood T cell repertoires in COVID-19. In the study overall: The origin of the acute and convalescent COVID-19 samples was the United States, Italy and Spain. Sample material is recorded as cDNA or gDNA derived from T cells, B-cell-depleted T cells, or PBMCs.

The germline V gene has CDR1 SGHRS and CDR2 YFSETQ. The length of the CDR3 is 16 residues. The trim removed 10 bases at V and 2 bases at J, leaving 15 bases unmatched. Per the study methods: Researchers report that nucleated cell counts were estimated from reference gene primer amplification. The protocol was immunoSEQ multiplex PCR, while the TCRdb copy is restricted to in-frame clones and leaves out a portion. V and J calls and clone size are as listed in that table; D and trimming were resolved from the DNA. This table has about half a million clones, 70% to 90% appearing once. This TCR came from a human donor in a cohort sampled during active COVID-19. The rearrangement links TRBV5-1 to TRBJ1-5, with 7 bases identical to TRBD1. The sample taken for sequencing was peripheral blood. CDR3 protein: CARRGGLGGCNQPQHF. CDR3 nucleotide sequence: TGCGCCCGCCGGGGGGGGCTAGGGGGCTGCAATCAGCCCCAGCATTTT.